What follows are 7 T cell receptor beta chains derived from one specimen sequenced in a study of response to subunit inactivated influenza vaccine. TCRdb passed the RT-PCR reads through MiXCR, listing each CDR3 protein once. In the table there are roughly 700,000 distinct CDR3 sequences, approximately 15% of which are singletons. The source material was PBMCs from blood, sampled approximately 12 days after vaccination. The receptor source for this set is a man aged 50-60 years who received an inactivated influenza vaccine.

A few counts support this clonotype. This chain links TRBV18 with TRBJ2-3, with 8 bases aligning to TRBD2. The length of the CDR3 is 16 residues. Germline-derived CDR1 and CDR2 are KGHSH and LQKENI. V lost 2 bases and J lost 2; bases outside the gene matches: 6. CDR3 residues: CASSPSAGAYTDTQYF. The CDR3 region has the DNA TGTGCCAGCTCACCATCAGCGGGGGCGTACACAGATACGCAGTATTTT.

This clonotype was counted between two and nine times. The gene calls are TRBV6-1 and TRBJ1-1; no clear D gene. The CDR3 sequence is 13 residues long. V was clipped by 6 bases and J by 1 base, with 9 bases between them. Germline V gene sequence: CDR1 MNHNS, CDR2 SASEGT. The CDR3 loop reads CASRSISNTEAFF. DNA of the CDR3: TGTGCCAGCAGGTCGATATCGAACACTGAAGCTTTCTTT.

The table lists this clonotype with a few counts. This chain connects TRBV29-1 to TRBJ2-7; D call uncertain. Germline V gives CDR1 SQVTM, CDR2 ANQGSEA. V was trimmed by 6 bases and J by 7 bases, leaving 13 bases between them. There are 11 residues in the CDR3. CDR3 protein: CSVGILGEQYF. CDR3 sequence (DNA): TGCAGCGTAGGTATCCTGGGGGAGCAGTACTTC.

There are a few counts of this clonotype. The rearrangement links TRBV11-2 to TRBJ2-4; 7 bases are shared with TRBD1. J was trimmed by 7 bases and V by 5 bases; bases with no gene match: 8. Germline V gene lookup returns CDR1 SGHAT and CDR2 FQNNGV. The CDR3 contains 14 residues. CDR3 sequence (DNA): TGTGCCAGCAGCCGTGGGCGACAGGGTAACATTCAGTACTTC. Its translation: CASSRGRQGNIQYF.

The J gene is TRBJ2-5, the V gene TRBV20-1, with no clear D. With 6 bases removed from V and 1 base from J, the gap between germline ends came to 15 bases. The CDR3 has 14 residues. Germline V CDR1 and CDR2: DFQATT, SNEGSKA (reference sequence). CDR3 nucleotide sequence: TGCAGTGCCCGAAGGGTTGCGGTCCAAGAGACCCAGTACTTC. Protein product: CSARRVAVQETQYF.

This clonotype was detected a few times. This rearrangement joins TRBV28 to TRBJ1-1; D ambiguous. The CDR3 spans 15 residues. Germline V lookup: CDR1 MDHEN, CDR2 SYDVKM. The ends were cut back, 6 bases at V and 0 bases at J, with 14 bases in the middle. CDR3 sequence reads: CASRAQSFVNTEAFF. CDR3 in DNA: TGTGCCAGCAGGGCCCAATCCTTCGTGAACACTGAAGCTTTCTTT. Looking up the rest from reference TRBV28 and TRBJ1-1 gives the full variable domain: DVKVTQSSRYLVKRTGEKVFLECVQDMDHENMFWYRQDPGLGLRLIYFSYDVKMKEKGDIPEGYSVSREKKERFSLILESASTNQTSMYLCASRAQSFVNTEAFFGQGTRLTVV.

The rearrangement uses TRBV5-1 and TRBJ2-3; 11 bases line up with TRBD2. This CDR3 contains 17 residues. V lost 4 bases, J lost 1 base, and 8 bases stayed unmatched. Germline V lookup: CDR1 SGHRS, CDR2 YFSETQ. This CDR3 reads CASSIWTSGFRTDTQYF. CDR3 coding DNA: TGCGCCAGCAGCATTTGGACTAGCGGGTTTCGCACAGATACGCAGTATTTT. Based on the CDR3 plus reference TRBV5-1 and TRBJ2-3, the full variable domain is KAGVTQTPRYLIKTRGQQVTLSCSPISGHRSVSWYQQTPGQGLQFLFEYFSETQRNKGNFPGRFSGRQFSNSRSEMNVSTLELGDSALYLCASSIWTSGFRTDTQYFGPGTRLTVL.